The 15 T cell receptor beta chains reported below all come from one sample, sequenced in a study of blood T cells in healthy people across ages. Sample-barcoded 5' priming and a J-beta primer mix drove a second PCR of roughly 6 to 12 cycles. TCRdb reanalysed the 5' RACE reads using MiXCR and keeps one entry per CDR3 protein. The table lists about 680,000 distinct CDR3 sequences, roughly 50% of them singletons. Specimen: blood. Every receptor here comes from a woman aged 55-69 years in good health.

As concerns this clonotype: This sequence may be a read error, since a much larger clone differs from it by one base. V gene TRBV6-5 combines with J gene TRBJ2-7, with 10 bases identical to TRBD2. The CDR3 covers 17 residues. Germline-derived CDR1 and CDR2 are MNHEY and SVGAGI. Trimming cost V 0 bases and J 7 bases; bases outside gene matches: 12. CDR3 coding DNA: TGTGCCAGCAGTTACTCGCCTAGCGGGAGCGGTTACAATGAGCAGTACTTC. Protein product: CASSYSPSGSGYNEQYF.

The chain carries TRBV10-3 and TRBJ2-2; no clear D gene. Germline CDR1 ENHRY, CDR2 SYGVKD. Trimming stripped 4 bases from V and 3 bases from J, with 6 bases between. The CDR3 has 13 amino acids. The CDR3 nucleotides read TGTGCCATCAGTGTTGGGCACACCGGGGAGCTGTTTTTT. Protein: CAISVGHTGELFF.

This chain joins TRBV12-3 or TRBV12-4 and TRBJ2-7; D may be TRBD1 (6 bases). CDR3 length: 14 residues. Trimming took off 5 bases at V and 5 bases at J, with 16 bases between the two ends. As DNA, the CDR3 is TGTGCCAGCAGTCTCTACTACCGACAGGACGAGCAGTACTTC. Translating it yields CASSLYYRQDEQYF.

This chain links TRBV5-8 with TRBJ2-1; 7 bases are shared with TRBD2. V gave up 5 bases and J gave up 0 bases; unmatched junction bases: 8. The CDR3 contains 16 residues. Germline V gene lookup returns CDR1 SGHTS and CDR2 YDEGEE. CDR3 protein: CASRPPRGSSYNEQFF. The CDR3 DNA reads TGTGCCAGCAGACCCCCTCGCGGGAGCTCCTACAATGAGCAGTTCTTC.

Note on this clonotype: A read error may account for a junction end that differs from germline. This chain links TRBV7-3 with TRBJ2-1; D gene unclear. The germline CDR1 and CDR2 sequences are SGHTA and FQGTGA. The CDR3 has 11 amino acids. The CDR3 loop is CASSPYSSQFF. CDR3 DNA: TGCGCCAGCAGCCCGTATAGCAGCCAGTTCTTC.

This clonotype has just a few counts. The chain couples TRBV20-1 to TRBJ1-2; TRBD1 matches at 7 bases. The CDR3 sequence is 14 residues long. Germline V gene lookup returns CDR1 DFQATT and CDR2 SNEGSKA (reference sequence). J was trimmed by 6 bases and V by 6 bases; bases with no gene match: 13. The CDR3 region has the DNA TGCAGTGCCCCGGGACAGTCAATCTTACATGGCTACACCTTC. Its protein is CSAPGQSILHGYTF.

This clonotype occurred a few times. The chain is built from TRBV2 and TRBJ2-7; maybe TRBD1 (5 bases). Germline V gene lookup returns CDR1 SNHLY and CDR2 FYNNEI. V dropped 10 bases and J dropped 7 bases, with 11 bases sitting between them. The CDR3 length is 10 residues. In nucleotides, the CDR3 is TGTGCCATCGGCAGGGTGGAGCAGTACTTC. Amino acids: CAIGRVEQYF.

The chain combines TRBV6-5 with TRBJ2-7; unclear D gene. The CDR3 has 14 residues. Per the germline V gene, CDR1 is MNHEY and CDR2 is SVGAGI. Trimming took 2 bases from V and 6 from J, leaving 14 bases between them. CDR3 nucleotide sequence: TGTGCCAGCAGTTACGGCTCAACTCCTTCCGAGCAGTACTTC. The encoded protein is CASSYGSTPSEQYF.

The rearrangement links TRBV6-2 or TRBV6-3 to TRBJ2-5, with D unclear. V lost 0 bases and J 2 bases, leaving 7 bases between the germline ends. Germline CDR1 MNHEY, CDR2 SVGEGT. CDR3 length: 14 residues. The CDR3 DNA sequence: TGTGCCAGCAGTTACTCTGGAGTTCAAGAGACCCAGTACTTC. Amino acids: CASSYSGVQETQYF.

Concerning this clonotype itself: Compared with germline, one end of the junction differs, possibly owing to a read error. In DNA form, the CDR3 reads TGTGTCAGCAGCTTGGGGGGGACGCAAAACATTCAGTACTTC. Its translation: CVSSLGGTQNIQYF. The rearrangement joins TRBV11-1 to TRBJ2-4, with 7 bases fitting TRBD2. This CDR3 is 14 amino acids long. Germline lookup yields CDR1 SGHAT and CDR2 FQDESV (reference sequence).

CDR3 sequence reads: CASSPGSFHGSEQYF. The CDR3 nucleotides are TGTGCCAGCTCACCAGGGAGTTTCCATGGCTCCGAGCAGTACTTC. V is TRBV18 and J is TRBJ2-7; D is possibly TRBD2 (5 bases). The CDR3 contains 15 residues. V gave up 2 bases and J gave up 6 bases, with 17 bases separating them. Germline V gives CDR1 KGHSH, CDR2 LQKENI.

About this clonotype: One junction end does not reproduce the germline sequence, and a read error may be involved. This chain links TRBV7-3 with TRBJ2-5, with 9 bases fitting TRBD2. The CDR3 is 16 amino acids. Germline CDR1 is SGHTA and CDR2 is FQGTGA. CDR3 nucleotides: TGTGCCAGCAGCTTAAAGGCTAGCGGGAACCAAGAGGCCCAGTACTTC. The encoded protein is CASSLKASGNQEAQYF.

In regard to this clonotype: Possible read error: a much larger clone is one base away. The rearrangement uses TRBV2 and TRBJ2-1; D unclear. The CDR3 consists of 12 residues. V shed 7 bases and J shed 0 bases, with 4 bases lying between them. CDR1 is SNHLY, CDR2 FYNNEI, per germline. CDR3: CASKDSYNEQFF. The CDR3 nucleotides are TGTGCCAGCAAGGACTCCTACAATGAGCAGTTCTTC.

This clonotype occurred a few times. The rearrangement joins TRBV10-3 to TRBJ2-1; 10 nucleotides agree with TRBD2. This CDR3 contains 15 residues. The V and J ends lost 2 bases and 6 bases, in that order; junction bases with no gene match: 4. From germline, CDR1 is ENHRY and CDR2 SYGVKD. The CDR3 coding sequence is TGTGCCATCAGTGAGGTCGCTAGCGGGAGCAATGAGCAGTTCTTC. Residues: CAISEVASGSNEQFF.

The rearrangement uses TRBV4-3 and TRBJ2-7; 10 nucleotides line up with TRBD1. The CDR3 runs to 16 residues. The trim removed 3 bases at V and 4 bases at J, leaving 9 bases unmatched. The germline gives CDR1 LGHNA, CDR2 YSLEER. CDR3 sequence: CASSQRQGAPSYEQYF. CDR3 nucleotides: TGCGCCAGCAGCCAGAGACAGGGGGCGCCCTCATACGAGCAGTACTTC.